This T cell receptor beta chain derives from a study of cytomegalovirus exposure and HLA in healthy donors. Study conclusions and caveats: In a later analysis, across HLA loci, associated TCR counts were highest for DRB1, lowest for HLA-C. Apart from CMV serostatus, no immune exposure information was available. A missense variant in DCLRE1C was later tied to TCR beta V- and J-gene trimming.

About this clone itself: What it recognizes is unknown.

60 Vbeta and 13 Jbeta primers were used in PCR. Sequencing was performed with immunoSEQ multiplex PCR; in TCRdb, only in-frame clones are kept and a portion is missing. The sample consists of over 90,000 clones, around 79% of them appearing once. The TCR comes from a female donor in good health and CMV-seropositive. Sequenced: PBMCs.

CDR3: CASSFGQGLRELFF. CDR3 DNA: TGTGCCAGCAGCTTCGGACAGGGATTGAGGGAACTGTTTTTT. J is TRBJ1-4 and V is TRBV7-9; 8 bases are shared with TRBD1. V was pared by 3 bases and J by 12 bases, with 9 bases of the junction left unmatched. Germline-derived CDR1 and CDR2 are SEHNR and FQNEAQ (reference sequence). CDR3 length: 14 residues.